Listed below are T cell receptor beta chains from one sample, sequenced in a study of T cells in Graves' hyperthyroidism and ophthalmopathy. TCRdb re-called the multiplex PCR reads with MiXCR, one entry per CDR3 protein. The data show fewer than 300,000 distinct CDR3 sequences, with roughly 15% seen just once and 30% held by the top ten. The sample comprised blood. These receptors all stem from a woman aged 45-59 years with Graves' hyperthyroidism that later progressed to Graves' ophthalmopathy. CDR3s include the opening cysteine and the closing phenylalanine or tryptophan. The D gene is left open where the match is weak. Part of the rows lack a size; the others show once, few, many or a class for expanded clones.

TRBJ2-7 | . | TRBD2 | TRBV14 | CASSSTSGLLDEQYF | TGTGCCAGCAGCTCAACTAGCGGCCTCCTAGACGAGCAGTACTTC
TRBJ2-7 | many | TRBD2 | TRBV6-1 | CASSPAGEGLYEQYF | TGTGCCAGCAGCCCGGCCGGGGAGGGCCTCTACGAGCAGTACTTC
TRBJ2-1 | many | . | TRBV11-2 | CASSYPGSYNEQFF | TGTGCCAGCAGCTACCCCGGCTCCTACAATGAGCAGTTCTTC
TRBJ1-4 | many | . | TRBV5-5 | CASSPPWEGDATNEKLFF | TGTGCCAGCAGCCCGCCTTGGGAGGGGGACGCAACTAATGAAAAACTGTTTTTT
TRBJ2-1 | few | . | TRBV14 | CASSQDRARNNEQFF | TGTGCCAGCAGCCAAGATAGGGCAAGGAATAATGAGCAGTTCTTC
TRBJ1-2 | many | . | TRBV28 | CASRRTQGGGYTF | TGTGCCAGCAGGCGGACACAGGGAGGAGGCTACACCTTC
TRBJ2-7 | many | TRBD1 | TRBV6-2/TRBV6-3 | CASSYSWDRWMDYEQYF | TGTGCCAGCAGTTACTCTTGGGACAGATGGATGGACTACGAGCAGTACTTC
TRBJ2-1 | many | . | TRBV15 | CATSRTSGRWGEQFF | TGTGCCACCAGCAGAACCTCCGGTCGGTGGGGTGAGCAGTTCTTC
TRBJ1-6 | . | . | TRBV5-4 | CASSLDGAPNSPLHF | TGTGCCAGCAGCTTGGACGGGGCCCCTAATTCACCCCTCCACTTT
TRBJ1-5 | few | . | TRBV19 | CASSILGADQPQHF | TGTGCCAGTAGTATCTTGGGGGCGGATCAGCCCCAGCATTTT
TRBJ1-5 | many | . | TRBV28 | CASSFQRVAAQHF | TGTGCCAGCAGTTTTCAGCGTGTAGCCGCCCAGCATTTT
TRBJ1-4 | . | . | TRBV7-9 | CASSLVSTNGKLFF | TGTGCCAGCAGCTTGGTCTCAACTAATGGAAAACTGTTTTTT
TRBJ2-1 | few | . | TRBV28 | CASSPTQSLRQGRNGRARNEQFF | TGTGCCAGCAGTCCCACCCAATCCTTAAGACAGGGGAGGAACGGGAGGGCCCGAAATGAGCAGTTCTTC
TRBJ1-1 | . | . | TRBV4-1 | CASSPLPGGMNTEAFF | TGCGCCAGCAGCCCCCTACCCGGCGGGATGAACACTGAAGCTTTCTTT
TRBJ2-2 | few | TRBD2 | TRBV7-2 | CASSLYPLAVVPTGELFF | TGTGCCAGCAGCTTATATCCCCTAGCGGTTGTTCCAACCGGGGAGCTGTTTTTT
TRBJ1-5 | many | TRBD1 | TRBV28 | CASRLSSFRDSSNQPQHF | TGTGCCAGCAGACTTTCCTCTTTCCGGGACAGTAGCAATCAGCCCCAGCATTTT
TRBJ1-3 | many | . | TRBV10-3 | CATATNHNSGNTIYF | TGTGCCACCGCTACTAATCATAACTCTGGAAACACCATATATTTT
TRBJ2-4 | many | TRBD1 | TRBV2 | CASSEDRGQNIQYF | TGTGCCAGCAGTGAGGACAGGGGCCAAAACATTCAGTACTTC
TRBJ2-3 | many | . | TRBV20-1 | CSARPDFTQYF | TGCAGTGCTCGTCCCGACTTCACGCAGTATTTT
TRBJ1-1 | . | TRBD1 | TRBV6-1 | CASTSGGTIIEAFF | TGTGCCAGCACCTCAGGGGGAACTATTATTGAAGCTTTCTTT
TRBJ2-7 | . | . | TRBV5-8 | CASSEQGASGSLHEQYF | TGTGCCAGCTCGGAGCAGGGGGCGAGCGGGAGTCTCCACGAGCAGTACTTC
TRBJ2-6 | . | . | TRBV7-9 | CASSPLLGRDASSGANVLTF | TGTGCCAGCAGCCCTCTTCTTGGTAGGGACGCGAGCTCTGGGGCCAACGTCCTGACTTTC
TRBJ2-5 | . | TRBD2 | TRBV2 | CASKDPGGETQYF | TGTGCCAGCAAAGACCCGGGGGGGGAGACCCAGTACTTC
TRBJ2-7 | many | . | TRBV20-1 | CSAWSSVTYEQYF | TGCAGTGCGTGGTCTAGCGTTACCTACGAGCAGTACTTC
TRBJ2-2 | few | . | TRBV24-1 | CATSDFAAGMGTGELFF | TGTGCCACCAGTGATTTTGCGGCGGGGATGGGAACCGGGGAGCTGTTTTTT
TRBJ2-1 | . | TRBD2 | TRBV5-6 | CASRSGLAGGSEQFF | TGTGCCAGCAGATCGGGACTAGCGGGAGGATCTGAGCAGTTCTTC
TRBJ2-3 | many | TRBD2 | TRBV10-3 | CATQFRTSGDATDTQYF | TGTGCCACCCAGTTCCGGACTAGCGGGGATGCCACAGATACGCAGTATTTT
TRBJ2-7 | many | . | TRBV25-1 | CASSALGVSYEQYF | TGTGCCAGCAGTGCCCTAGGCGTCTCCTACGAGCAGTACTTC
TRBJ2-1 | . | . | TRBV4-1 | CASSQLGGKDEQFF | TGCGCCAGCAGCCAATTGGGTGGTAAGGATGAGCAGTTCTTC
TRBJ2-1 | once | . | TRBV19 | CASSTRGTRENEQFF | TGTGCCAGTAGTACCCGCGGGACTCGAGAAAATGAGCAGTTCTTC
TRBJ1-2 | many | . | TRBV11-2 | CASSFRQSNYGYTF | TGTGCCAGCAGCTTTCGACAGAGTAACTATGGCTACACCTTC
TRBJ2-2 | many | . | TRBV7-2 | CASSPRAFSAGELFF | TGTGCCAGCAGCCCCAGGGCCTTTTCAGCCGGGGAGCTGTTTTTT
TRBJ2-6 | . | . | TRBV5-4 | CASSPLQGFGANVLTF | TGTGCCAGCAGCCCATTACAGGGTTTTGGGGCCAACGTCCTGACTTTC
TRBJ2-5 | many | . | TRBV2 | CASILFPKETQYF | TGTGCCAGCATTCTATTCCCAAAAGAGACCCAGTACTTC
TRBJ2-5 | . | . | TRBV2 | CASSEVEGLRTQYF | TGTGCCAGCAGTGAAGTTGAGGGGCTAAGGACCCAGTACTTC
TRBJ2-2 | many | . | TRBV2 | CASKGGIGELFF | TGTGCCAGCAAGGGGGGGATCGGGGAGCTGTTTTTT
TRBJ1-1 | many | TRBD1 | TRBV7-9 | CASSLEGARTEAFF | TGTGCCAGCAGCCTTGAGGGGGCGCGTACTGAAGCTTTCTTT
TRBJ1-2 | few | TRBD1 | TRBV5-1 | CASSTRDRSYGYTF | TGCGCCAGCAGTACCCGGGACAGGAGCTATGGCTACACCTTC
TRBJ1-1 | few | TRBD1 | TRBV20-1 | CSAPEGARGEAFF | TGCAGTGCGCCTGAGGGGGCGAGAGGTGAAGCTTTCTTT
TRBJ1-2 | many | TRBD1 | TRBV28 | CASSLVQGAGNYGYTF | TGTGCCAGCAGTTTAGTACAGGGGGCTGGTAACTATGGCTACACCTTC
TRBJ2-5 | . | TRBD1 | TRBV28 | CASSVKLTGGGEETQYF | TGTGCCAGCAGTGTTAAACTGACAGGGGGCGGGGAAGAGACCCAGTACTTC